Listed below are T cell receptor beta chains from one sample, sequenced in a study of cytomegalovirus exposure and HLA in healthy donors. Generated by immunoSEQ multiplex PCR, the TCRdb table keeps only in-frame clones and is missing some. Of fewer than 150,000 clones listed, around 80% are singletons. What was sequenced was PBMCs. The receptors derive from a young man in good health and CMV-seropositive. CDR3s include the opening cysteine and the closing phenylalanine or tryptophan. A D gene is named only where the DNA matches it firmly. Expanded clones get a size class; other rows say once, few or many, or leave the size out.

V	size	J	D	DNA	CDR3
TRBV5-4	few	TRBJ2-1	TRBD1	TGTGCCAGCAGCTCTGGGACAGGGGGCGATGGGAATGAGCAGTTCTTC	CASSSGTGGDGNEQFF
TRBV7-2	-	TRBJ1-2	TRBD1	TGTGCCAGCAGCCGGGGACAGATCTATGGCTACACCTTC	CASSRGQIYGYTF
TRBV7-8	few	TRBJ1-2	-	TGTGCCAGCAGCTTAGTCGAGAATGGCTACACCTTC	CASSLVENGYTF
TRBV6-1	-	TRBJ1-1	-	TGTGCCAGCAGTGCGTCACAGGGTGGGAACACTGAAGCTTTCTTT	CASSASQGGNTEAFF
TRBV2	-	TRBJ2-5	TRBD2	TGTGCCAGCAACCCGGGACTAGCGGGGGGTTCGGGAGAGACCCAGTACTTC	CASNPGLAGGSGETQYF
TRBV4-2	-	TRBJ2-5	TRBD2	TGTGCCAGCAGCGCTCGGGCTCCTAGCGGGCTCCAAGAGACCCAGTACTTC	CASSARAPSGLQETQYF
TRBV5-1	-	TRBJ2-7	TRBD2	TGCGCCAGCAGCTTGGCCGGGACTAGCGGATACGAGCAGTACTTC	CASSLAGTSGYEQYF
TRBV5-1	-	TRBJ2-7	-	TGCGCCAGCAGCTTCGCGACAGGTGTCCGCGAGCAGTACTTC	CASSFATGVREQYF
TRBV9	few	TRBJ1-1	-	TGTGCCAGCAGCGACAGGGCGAACACTGAAGCTTTCTTT	CASSDRANTEAFF
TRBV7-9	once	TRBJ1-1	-	TGTGCCAGCATCCCAGGACAGTACACTGAAGCTTTCTTT	CASIPGQYTEAFF
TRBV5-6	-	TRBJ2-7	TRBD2	TGTGCCAGCAGCCCGCCCAGCGGGAGCTACGAGCAGTACTTC	CASSPPSGSYEQYF
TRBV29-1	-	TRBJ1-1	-	TGCAGCGTGAGACACAAGAACACTGAAGCTTTCTTT	CSVRHKNTEAFF
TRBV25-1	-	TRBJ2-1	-	TGTGCCAGCAGTACTTTAGACAGAGTGCGGAATGAGCAGTTCTTC	CASSTLDRVRNEQFF
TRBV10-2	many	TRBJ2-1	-	TGCGCCAGCAGTGAGTCCGACTGGAATGAGCAGTTCTTC	CASSESDWNEQFF
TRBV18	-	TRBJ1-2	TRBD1	TGTGCCAGCTTCGTCGACAGGGACTATGGCTACACCTTC	CASFVDRDYGYTF
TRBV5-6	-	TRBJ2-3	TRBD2	TGTGCCAGCAGCCCAACTACTAGCGGAGGGGGATTGGGCACAGATACGCAGTATTTT	CASSPTTSGGGLGTDTQYF